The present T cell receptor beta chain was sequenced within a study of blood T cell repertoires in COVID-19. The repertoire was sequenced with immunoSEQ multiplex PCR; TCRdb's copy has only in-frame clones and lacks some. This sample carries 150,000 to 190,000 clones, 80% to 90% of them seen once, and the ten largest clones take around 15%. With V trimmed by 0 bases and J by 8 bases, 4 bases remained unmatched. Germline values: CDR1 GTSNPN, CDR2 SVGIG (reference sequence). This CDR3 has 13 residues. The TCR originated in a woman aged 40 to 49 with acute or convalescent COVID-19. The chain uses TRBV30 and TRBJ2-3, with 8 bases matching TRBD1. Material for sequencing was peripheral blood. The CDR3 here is CAWSVLGQGTQYF. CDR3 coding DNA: TGTGCCTGGAGTGTACTAGGACAGGGTACGCAGTATTTT.